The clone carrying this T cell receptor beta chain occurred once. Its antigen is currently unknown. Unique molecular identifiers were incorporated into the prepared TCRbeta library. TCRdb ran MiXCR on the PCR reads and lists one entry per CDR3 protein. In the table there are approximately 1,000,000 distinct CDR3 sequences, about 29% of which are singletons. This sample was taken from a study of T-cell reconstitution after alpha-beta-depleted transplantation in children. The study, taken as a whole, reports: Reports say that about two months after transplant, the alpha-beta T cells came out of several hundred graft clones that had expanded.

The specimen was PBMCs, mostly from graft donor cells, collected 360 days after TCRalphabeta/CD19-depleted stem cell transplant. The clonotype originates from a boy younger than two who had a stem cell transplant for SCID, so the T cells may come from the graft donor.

CDR3 sequence reads: CASSVTGGFLSEQFF. The CDR3 DNA reads TGTGCCAGTAGTGTTACAGGGGGCTTCTTATCTGAGCAGTTCTTC. The chain couples TRBV19 to TRBJ2-1; 9 nucleotides align to TRBD1. The CDR3 length is 15 residues. V gave up 5 bases and J gave up 9 bases; unmatched junction bases: 11. CDR1 and CDR2 from the germline V gene are LNHDA and SQIVND (reference sequence).